This T cell receptor beta chain was documented in a study of blood T cells in healthy people across ages. Whenever a sample was processed, at least 6 million PBMCs were isolated. Study results and limitations: The recorded TCR beta diversity per million T cells decreased in a roughly linear manner with age. The long-lived group displayed more naive CD4+ cells, plus higher diversity, than the aged donors did.

In the case of this clonotype: No antigen is known for it. A read error is possible here, since a much larger clone lies one base away.

Sample-barcoded 5' priming and a J-beta primer mix drove a second PCR of about 6 to 12 cycles. Each sample yielded at least 3 million CDR3-containing paired-end reads. MiXCR, run by TCRdb on the 5' RACE reads, gives a single entry per CDR3 protein. The table has approximately 810,000 distinct CDR3 sequences, around 28% seen once. Looked up from germline, CDR1 is MNHEY and CDR2 is SVGAGI. The CDR3 loop spans 17 amino acids. The V end was cut by 4 bases, the J end by 7 bases, with 26 bases between. Sequenced material: blood. The chain recombines TRBV6-5 with TRBJ2-7, with a tentative D call TRBD1 (8 bases). The sequence came from a woman of 80 years or more in good health. The CDR3 spells CASSLYPTGGGHNEQYF. In DNA, the CDR3 is TGTGCCAGCAGTTTATACCCTACAGGGGGAGGGCACAATGAGCAGTACTTC.